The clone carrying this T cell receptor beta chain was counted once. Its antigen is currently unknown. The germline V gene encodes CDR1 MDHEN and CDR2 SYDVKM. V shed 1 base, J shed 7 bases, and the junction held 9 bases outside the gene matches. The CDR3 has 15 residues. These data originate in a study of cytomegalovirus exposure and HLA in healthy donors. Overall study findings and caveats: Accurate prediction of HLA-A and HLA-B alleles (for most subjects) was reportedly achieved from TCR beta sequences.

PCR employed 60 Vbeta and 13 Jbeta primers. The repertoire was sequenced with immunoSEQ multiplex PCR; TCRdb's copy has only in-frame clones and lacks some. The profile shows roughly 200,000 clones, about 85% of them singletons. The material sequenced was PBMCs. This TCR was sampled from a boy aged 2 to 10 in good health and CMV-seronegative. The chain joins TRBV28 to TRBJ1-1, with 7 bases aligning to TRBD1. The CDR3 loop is CASSLYGTVPREAFF. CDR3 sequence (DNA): TGTGCCAGCAGTTTATACGGGACAGTTCCCCGTGAAGCTTTCTTT.